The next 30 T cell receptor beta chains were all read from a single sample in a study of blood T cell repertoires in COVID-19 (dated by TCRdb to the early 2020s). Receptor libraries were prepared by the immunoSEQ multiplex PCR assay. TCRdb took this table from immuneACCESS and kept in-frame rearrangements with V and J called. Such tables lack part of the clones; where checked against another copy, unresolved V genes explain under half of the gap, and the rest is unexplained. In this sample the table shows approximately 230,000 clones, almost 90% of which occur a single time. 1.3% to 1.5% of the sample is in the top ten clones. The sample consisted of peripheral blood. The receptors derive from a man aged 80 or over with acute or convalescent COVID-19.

CDR3 protein: CASSYGGWNTGELFF. The CDR3 DNA reads TGTGCCAGCAGTTACGGAGGGTGGAACACCGGGGAGCTGTTTTTT. V is TRBV6-5 and J is TRBJ2-2; maybe TRBD2 (6 bases). The germline V gene has CDR1 MNHEY and CDR2 SVGAGI. CDR3 length equals 15 residues. Trimming took off 2 bases at V and 1 base at J, with 8 bases between the two ends.

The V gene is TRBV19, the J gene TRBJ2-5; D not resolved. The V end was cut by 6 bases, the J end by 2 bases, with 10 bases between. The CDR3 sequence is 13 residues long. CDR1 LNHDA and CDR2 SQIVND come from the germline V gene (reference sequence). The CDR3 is CASRSQAQETQYF. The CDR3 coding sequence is TGTGCCAGTAGGAGTCAGGCTCAAGAGACCCAGTACTTC.

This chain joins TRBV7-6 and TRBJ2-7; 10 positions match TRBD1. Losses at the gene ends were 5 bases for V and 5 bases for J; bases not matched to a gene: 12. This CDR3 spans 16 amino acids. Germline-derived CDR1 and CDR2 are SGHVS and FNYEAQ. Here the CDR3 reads CASSANSGTGEHEQYF. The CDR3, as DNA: TGTGCCAGCAGCGCCAATTCCGGGACAGGGGAGCACGAGCAGTACTTC.

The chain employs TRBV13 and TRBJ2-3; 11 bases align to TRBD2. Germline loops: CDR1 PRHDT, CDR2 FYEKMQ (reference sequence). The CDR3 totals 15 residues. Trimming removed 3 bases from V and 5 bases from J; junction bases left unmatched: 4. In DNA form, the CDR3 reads TGTGCCAGCAGCTTTACGACTAGCGGGGTAGATACGCAGTATTTT. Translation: CASSFTTSGVDTQYF.

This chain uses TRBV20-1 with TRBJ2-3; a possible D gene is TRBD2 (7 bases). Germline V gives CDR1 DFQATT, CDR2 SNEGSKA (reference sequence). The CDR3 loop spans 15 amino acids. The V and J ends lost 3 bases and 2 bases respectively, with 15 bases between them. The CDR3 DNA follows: TGCAGTGCTAGTGGGGGAGGGGGAAACACAGATACGCAGTATTTT. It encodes CSASGGGGNTDTQYF.

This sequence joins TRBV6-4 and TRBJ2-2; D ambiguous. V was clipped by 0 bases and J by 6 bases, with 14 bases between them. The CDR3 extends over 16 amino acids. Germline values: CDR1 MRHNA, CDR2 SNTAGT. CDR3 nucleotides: TGTGCCAGCAGTGACTCTGGTGGGCTCCTTGCCGGGGAGCTGTTTTTT. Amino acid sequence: CASSDSGGLLAGELFF.

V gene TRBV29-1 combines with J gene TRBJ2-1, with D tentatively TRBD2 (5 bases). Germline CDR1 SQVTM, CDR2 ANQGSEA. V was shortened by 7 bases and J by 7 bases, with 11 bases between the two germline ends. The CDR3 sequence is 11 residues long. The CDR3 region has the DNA TGCAGCGCTGTACTAGTGAATGAGCAGTTCTTC. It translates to CSAVLVNEQFF.

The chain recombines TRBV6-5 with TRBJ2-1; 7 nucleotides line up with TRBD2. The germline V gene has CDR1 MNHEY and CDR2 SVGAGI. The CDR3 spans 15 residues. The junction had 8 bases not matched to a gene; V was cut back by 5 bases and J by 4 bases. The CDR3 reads CASSRARTSYNEQFF. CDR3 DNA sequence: TGTGCCAGCAGTCGCGCGAGGACTAGTTACAATGAGCAGTTCTTC.

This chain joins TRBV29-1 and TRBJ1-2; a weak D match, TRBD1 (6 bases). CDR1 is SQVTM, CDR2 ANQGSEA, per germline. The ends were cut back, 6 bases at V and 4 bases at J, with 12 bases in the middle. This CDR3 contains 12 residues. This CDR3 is CSVIGQPYGYTF. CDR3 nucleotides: TGCAGCGTGATAGGACAGCCCTATGGCTACACCTTC.

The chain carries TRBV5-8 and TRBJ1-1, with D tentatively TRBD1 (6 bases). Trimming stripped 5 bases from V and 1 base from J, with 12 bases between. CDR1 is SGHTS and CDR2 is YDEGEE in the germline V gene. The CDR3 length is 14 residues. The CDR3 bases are TGTGCCAGCAGGAAGAGGGGGACGAACACTGAAGCTTTCTTT. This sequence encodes CASRKRGTNTEAFF.

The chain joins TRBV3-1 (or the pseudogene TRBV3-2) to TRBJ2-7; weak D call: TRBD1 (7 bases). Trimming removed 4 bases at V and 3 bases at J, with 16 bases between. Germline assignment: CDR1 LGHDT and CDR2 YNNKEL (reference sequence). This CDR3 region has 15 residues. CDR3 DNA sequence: TGTGCCAGCAGCCTTTTTGCAGGGGGAGGCTACGAGCAGTACTTC. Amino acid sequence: CASSLFAGGGYEQYF.

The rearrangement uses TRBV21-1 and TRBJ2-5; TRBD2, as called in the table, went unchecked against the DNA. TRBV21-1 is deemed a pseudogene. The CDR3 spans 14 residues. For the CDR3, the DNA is TGTGCCAGCAGCAAAGGGAGGGACCAAGAGACCCAGTACTTC. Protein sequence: CASSKGRDQETQYF.

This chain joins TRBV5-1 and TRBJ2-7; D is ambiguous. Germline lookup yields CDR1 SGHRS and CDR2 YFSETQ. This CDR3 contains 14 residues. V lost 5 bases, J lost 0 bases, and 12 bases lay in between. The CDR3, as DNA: TGCGCCAGCAGTGACGACAAGAGCTCCTACGAGCAGTACTTC. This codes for CASSDDKSSYEQYF.

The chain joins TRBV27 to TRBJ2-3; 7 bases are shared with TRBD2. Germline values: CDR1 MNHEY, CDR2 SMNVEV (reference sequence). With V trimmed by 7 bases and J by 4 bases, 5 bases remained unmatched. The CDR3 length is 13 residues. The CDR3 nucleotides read TGTGCCAGCATCCCCCGGGGGGCAGATACGCAGTATTTT. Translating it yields CASIPRGADTQYF.

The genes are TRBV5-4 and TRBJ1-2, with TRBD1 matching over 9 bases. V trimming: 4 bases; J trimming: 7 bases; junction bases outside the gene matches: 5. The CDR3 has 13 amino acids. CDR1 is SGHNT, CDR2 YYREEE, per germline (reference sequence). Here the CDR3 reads CASSVDRGSGYTF. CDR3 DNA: TGTGCCAGCAGCGTGGACAGGGGTTCTGGCTACACCTTC.

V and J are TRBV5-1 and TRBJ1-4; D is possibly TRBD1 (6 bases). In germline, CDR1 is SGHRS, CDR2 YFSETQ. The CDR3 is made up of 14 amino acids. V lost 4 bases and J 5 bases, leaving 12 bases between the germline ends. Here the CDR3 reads CASSVEGGNEKLFF. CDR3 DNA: TGCGCCAGCAGCGTGGAGGGGGGGAATGAAAAACTGTTTTTT.

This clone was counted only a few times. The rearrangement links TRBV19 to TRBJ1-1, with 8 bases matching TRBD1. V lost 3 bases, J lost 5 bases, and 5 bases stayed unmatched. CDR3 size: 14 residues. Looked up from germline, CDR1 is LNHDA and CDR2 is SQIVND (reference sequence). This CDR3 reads CASSIVRGRTEAFF. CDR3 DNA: TGTGCCAGTAGTATTGTCAGGGGGCGAACTGAAGCTTTCTTT.

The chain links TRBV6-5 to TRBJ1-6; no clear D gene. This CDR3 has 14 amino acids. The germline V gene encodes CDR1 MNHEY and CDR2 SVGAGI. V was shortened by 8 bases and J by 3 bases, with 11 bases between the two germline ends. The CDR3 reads CASQQDLYNSPLHF. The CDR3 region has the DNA TGTGCCAGCCAGCAGGATCTCTATAATTCACCCCTCCACTTT.

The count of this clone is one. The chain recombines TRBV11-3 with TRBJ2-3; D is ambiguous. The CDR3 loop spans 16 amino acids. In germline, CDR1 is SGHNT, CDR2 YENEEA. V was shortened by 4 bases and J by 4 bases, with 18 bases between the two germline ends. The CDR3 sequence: CASSSRSSLSADTQYF. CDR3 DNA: TGTGCCAGCAGCTCGCGAAGTAGTCTCAGCGCAGATACGCAGTATTTT.

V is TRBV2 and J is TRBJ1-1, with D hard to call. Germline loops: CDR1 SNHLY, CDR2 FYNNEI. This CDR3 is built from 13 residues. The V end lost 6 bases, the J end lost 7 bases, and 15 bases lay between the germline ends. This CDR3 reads CASSPDSEVEAFF. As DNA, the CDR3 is TGTGCCAGCAGCCCCGACTCAGAAGTTGAAGCTTTCTTT.

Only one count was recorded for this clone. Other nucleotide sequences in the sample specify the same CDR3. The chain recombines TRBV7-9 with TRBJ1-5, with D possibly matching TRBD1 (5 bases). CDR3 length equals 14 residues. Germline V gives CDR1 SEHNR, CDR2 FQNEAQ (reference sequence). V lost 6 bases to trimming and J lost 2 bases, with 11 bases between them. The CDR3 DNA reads TGTGCCAGCAGTCTAACACAGGGCAATCAGCCCCAGCATTTT. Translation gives CASSLTQGNQPQHF.

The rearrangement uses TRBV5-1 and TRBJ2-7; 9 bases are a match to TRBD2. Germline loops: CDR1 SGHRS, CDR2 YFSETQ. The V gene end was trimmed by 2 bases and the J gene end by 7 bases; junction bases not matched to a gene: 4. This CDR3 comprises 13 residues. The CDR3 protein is CASSLRLAAEQYF. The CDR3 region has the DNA TGCGCCAGCAGCTTACGACTAGCGGCAGAGCAGTACTTC.

This chain's CDR3 is CASSLRQGFSGNTIYF. In nucleotides, the CDR3 is TGTGCCAGCAGTTTACGTCAGGGCTTCTCTGGAAACACCATATATTTT. This chain connects TRBV27 to TRBJ1-3; the D gene is possibly TRBD1 (5 bases). Germline lookup yields CDR1 MNHEY and CDR2 SMNVEV (reference sequence). This CDR3 is 16 amino acids long. Trimming took off 2 bases at V and 0 bases at J, with 11 bases between the two ends.

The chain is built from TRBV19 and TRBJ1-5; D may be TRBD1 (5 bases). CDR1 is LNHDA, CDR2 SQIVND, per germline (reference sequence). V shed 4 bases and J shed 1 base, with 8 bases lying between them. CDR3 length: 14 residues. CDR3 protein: CASSTRGSNQPQHF. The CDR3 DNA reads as TGTGCCAGTAGTACGCGGGGGAGCAATCAGCCCCAGCATTTT.

CDR3 residues: CASVALDRGLNTEAFF. The CDR3 DNA sequence: TGCGCCAGCGTCGCCCTGGACAGGGGGCTGAACACTGAAGCTTTCTTT. V and J are TRBV4-1 and TRBJ1-1; 11 bases are a match to TRBD1. Germline assignment: CDR1 MGHRA and CDR2 YSYEKL. V was clipped by 8 bases and J by 0 bases; unmatched bases: 8. The CDR3 spans 16 residues.

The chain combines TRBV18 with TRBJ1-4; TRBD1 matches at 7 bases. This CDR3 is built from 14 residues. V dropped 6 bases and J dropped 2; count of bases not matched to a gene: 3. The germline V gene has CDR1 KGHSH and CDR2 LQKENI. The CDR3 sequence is CASSGGQTNEKLFF. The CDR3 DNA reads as TGTGCCAGCTCCGGGGGACAGACTAATGAAAAACTGTTTTTT.

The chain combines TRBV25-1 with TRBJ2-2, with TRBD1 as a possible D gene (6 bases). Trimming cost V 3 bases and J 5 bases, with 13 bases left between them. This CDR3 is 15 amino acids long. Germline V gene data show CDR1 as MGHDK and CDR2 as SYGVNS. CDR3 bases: TGTGCCAGCAGTGATGACAGGACCACGACCGGGGAGCTGTTTTTT. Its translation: CASSDDRTTTGELFF.

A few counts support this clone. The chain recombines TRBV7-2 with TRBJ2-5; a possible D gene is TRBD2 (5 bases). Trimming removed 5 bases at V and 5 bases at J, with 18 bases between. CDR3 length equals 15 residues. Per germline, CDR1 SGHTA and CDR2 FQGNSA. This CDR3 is CASSQNPGLRETQYF. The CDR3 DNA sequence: TGTGCCAGCAGCCAAAATCCGGGGTTACGGGAGACCCAGTACTTC.

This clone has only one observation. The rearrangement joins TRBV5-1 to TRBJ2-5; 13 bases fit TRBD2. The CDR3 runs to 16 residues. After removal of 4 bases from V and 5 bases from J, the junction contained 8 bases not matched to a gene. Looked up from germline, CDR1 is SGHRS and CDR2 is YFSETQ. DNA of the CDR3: TGCGCCAGCAGCCGAACTAGCGGGAGGGCGGAGGAGACCCAGTACTTC. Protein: CASSRTSGRAEETQYF. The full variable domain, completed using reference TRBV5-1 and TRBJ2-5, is KAGVTQTPRYLIKTRGQQVTLSCSPISGHRSVSWYQQTPGQGLQFLFEYFSETQRNKGNFPGRFSGRQFSNSRSEMNVSTLELGDSALYLCASSRTSGRAEETQYFGPGTRLLVL.

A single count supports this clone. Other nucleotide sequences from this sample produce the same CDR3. CDR3 in DNA: TGTGCCAGCAGCCAAGCGACAGGTAACTATGGCTACACCTTC. This gives the protein CASSQATGNYGYTF. This chain connects TRBV3-1 (or the pseudogene TRBV3-2) to TRBJ1-2, with TRBD1 as a possible D gene (6 bases). V was clipped by 1 base and J by 1 base, with 7 bases between them. Germline assignment: CDR1 LGHDT and CDR2 YNNKEL (reference sequence). CDR3 length: 14 amino acids.